The 2 T cell receptor beta chains presented below share a single source sample, sequenced in a study of graft-versus-host responses after intestinal transplantation. Assay used: immunoSEQ multiplex PCR; TCRdb lists only in-frame clones, some missing. Counted here are around 92,000 clones, roughly 86% occurring once; the ten biggest clones make up roughly 1.4%. The source was PBMCs, collected 255 days after intestinal transplant. The receptors stem from a human patient who received an intestinal transplant, so some T cells may come from the graft donor.

The J gene is TRBJ2-1, the V gene TRBV4-2; 10 positions agree with TRBD2. Germline-derived CDR1 and CDR2 are LGHNA and YNFKEQ. The length of the CDR3 is 16 residues. V was pared by 1 base and J by 3 bases, with 3 bases of the junction left unmatched. CDR3 coding DNA: TGTGCCAGCAGCCAAGTTGCTAGCGGGGGCTACAATGAGCAGTTCTTC. Translated: CASSQVASGGYNEQFF.

The chain couples TRBV6-5 to TRBJ1-6, with D perhaps TRBD1 (5 bases). The CDR3 totals 15 residues. Germline V CDR1 and CDR2: MNHEY, SVGAGI. Trimming removed 5 bases at V and 7 bases at J, with 15 bases between. The CDR3 sequence: CASSLSGPKNSPLHF. The CDR3 nucleotides are TGTGCCAGCAGTCTCTCGGGACCGAAAAATTCACCCCTCCACTTT.